Reported below is one TCR beta chain. What it binds is unknown. The data are from a study of cytomegalovirus exposure and HLA in healthy donors. Study conclusions and caveats: Available immune exposure information covered CMV serostatus only.

It was with 60 Vbeta and 13 Jbeta primers that the PCR ran. TCRdb keeps only in-frame clones here, not all; method: immunoSEQ multiplex PCR. The profile covers some 180,000 clones, with roughly 80% appearing a single time and approximately 2.2% taken by the ten largest. CDR1 and CDR2 from the germline V gene are SGHRS and YFSETQ. Unmatched junction bases numbered 6, after V lost 4 bases and J lost 4 bases. The CDR3 sequence is 14 residues long. V gene TRBV5-1 combines with J gene TRBJ1-1; 8 bases are a match to TRBD1. The sequence was obtained from a male donor in good health and CMV-seronegative. Material for sequencing was PBMCs. The CDR3 bases are TGCGCCAGCAGCGCGGGACAGGTGAGCACTGAAGCTTTCTTT. Its protein is CASSAGQVSTEAFF. The full variable domain, rest sourced from reference TRBV5-1 and TRBJ1-1, is KAGVTQTPRYLIKTRGQQVTLSCSPISGHRSVSWYQQTPGQGLQFLFEYFSETQRNKGNFPGRFSGRQFSNSRSEMNVSTLELGDSALYLCASSAGQVSTEAFFGQGTRLTVV.